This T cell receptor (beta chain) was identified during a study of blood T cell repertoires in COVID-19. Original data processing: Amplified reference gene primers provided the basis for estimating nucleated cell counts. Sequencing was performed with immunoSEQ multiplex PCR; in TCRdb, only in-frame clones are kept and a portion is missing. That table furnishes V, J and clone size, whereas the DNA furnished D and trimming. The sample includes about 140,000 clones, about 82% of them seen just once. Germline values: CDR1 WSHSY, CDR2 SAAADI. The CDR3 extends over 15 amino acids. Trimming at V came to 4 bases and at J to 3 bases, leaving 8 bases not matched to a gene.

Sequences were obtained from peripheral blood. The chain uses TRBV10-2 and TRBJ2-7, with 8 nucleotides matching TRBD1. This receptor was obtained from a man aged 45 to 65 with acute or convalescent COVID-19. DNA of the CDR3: TGCGCCAGCAGTGCCACGACAGGGGTAAGCTACGAGCAGTACTTC. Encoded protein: CASSATTGVSYEQYF.